This T cell receptor beta chain was profiled in a study of PD-1 blockade in mismatch repair-deficient tumors. Turning to the study itself: Patients had eleven to twelve mismatch repair-deficient cancer types, all previously treated and progressing.

From germline, CDR1 is SNHLY and CDR2 FYNNEI. This CDR3 has 12 amino acids. The V end was cut by 7 bases, the J end by 0 bases, with 7 bases between. All patients were mismatch repair deficient, assessed by either PCR or immunohistochemistry. Profiled with immunoSEQ multiplex PCR; TCRdb holds only in-frame clones, not every one. The sample has about 68,000 clones; about 78% are singletons. This TCR was recovered from an adult with mismatch repair-deficient cancer. The J gene is TRBJ2-7, the V gene TRBV2, with D perhaps being TRBD1 or TRBD2 (5 bases each). The specimen comprised peripheral blood, sampled 2 weeks after starting pembrolizumab. In DNA form, the CDR3 reads TGTGCCAGCAAGGGGACCTCCTACGAGCAGTACTTC. Its protein product is CASKGTSYEQYF.